This T cell receptor beta chain was recovered during a study of human T cells and chemical hapten exposure. The study's findings and limits: Patch test score rose with PT1 expanded TCR count, significant at thresholds 8, 16 and 32, not 4.

TCRdb independently ran MiXCR on the RACE reads; one entry per CDR3 protein. The repertoire consists of about 40,000 distinct CDR3 sequences, with approximately 3.3% occurring once and the leading ten covering 5.5% to 7.5%. V lost 5 bases and J lost 0, with 17 bases in between. The germline gives CDR1 KGHSH, CDR2 LQKENI. The CDR3 has 17 residues. The sample's time point: patch test 2, 6 weeks after DPC sensitization. Noted treatment: therapeutic diphenylcyclopropenone sensitization with weekly scalp DPC. This clonotype was found many times. The target antigen is unknown. Sample: whole blood, taken in connection with sensitization to the hapten diphenylcyclopropenone (DPC). V is TRBV18 and J is TRBJ1-3, with D possibly being TRBD1 (5 bases). The origin of this receptor is a middle-aged man with alopecia areata. Some clones in this sample may be carry-over from other donors' samples. The CDR3 region has the DNA TGTGCCAGCTCATCTGCTGGGGGACCCTTCTCTGGAAACACCATATATTTT. This translates into CASSSAGGPFSGNTIYF.